This T cell receptor beta chain was identified during a study of blood T cells in healthy people across ages. Study-level results: Using unsorted PBMCs precluded a conclusive naive versus antigen-experienced comparison.

Every donor provided 7.5 to 10 milliliters of peripheral blood. This clonotype came up a few times. Its cognate antigen is unknown. Alongside a J-beta primer mix, a sample-barcoded 5' primer served in a second PCR lasting about 7 to 11 cycles. From the 5' RACE reads, TCRdb called clonotypes with MiXCR, one entry per CDR3 protein. The sample comprises roughly 1,800,000 distinct CDR3 sequences, 49% of which are singletons, and over 2% rests with the top ten. CDR1 is MGHRA and CDR2 is YSYEKL in the germline V gene. Trimming left V 3 bases short and J 3 bases short, with 14 bases between. The CDR3 runs 15 residues.

The sequenced material came from blood. This receptor was obtained from a woman in her thirties or forties in good health. V is TRBV4-1 and J is TRBJ2-5; tentatively, D is TRBD2 (6 bases). The CDR3 nucleotides read TGCGCCAGCAGCCAGGATCAGGGACTGGAAGAGACCCAGTACTTC. Translation: CASSQDQGLEETQYF.